One and the same sample provided the 15 T cell receptor beta chains below, sequenced in a study of blood T cells in healthy people across ages. A second about 7 to 12 cycle PCR used barcoded and J-beta primers. TCRdb processed the 5' RACE reads anew with MiXCR; each CDR3 protein has one entry. The sample records hundreds of thousands of distinct CDR3 sequences, 22% being singletons. Sequenced: blood. The source is a man in his 70s in good health.

The gene calls are TRBV19 and TRBJ2-3; D gene uncertain. The V end was cut by 4 bases, the J end by 1 base, with 15 bases between. The CDR3 runs 16 residues. Looked up from germline, CDR1 is LNHDA and CDR2 is SQIVND (reference sequence). CDR3 in DNA: TGTGCCAGTAGTACCGCGAAAGAGGCTGGCACAGATACGCAGTATTTT. Its translation: CASSTAKEAGTDTQYF.

V gene TRBV5-1 combines with J gene TRBJ2-7; D might be TRBD2 (6 bases). Germline CDR1 reads SGHRS; CDR2 reads YFSETQ. Trimming cost V 4 bases and J 3 bases, with 17 bases left between them. This CDR3 has 15 residues. The CDR3 DNA follows: TGCGCCAGCAGCCAGGGAGGACTGCCCCTCTACGAGCAGTACTTC. Amino acid sequence: CASSQGGLPLYEQYF.

In its sample, this clonotype was seen a few times. V usage is TRBV14 and J usage is TRBJ1-6; TRBD1 might be the D (6 bases). CDR3 length: 16 amino acids. CDR1 and CDR2 (germline): SGHDN, FVKESK. Trimming left V 3 bases short and J 6 bases short, with 15 bases between. CDR3 in DNA: TGTGCCAGCAGCCACCGGGCCGGGACAAGTAATTCACCCCTCCACTTT. It encodes CASSHRAGTSNSPLHF.

V gene TRBV9 combines with J gene TRBJ2-1, with 7 bases that match TRBD1. The CDR3 consists of 12 residues. V trimming: 3 bases; J trimming: 9 bases; junction bases outside the gene matches: 3. The germline CDR1 and CDR2 sequences are SGDLS and YYNGEE. CDR3 region: CASSGRTGEQFF. The CDR3 DNA is TGTGCCAGCAGCGGAAGGACAGGTGAGCAGTTCTTC.

The chain carries TRBV21-1 and TRBJ2-3. TRBV21-1 is flagged as a pseudogene. The CDR3 consists of 12 residues. The CDR3 reads CASRQRGDTQYF. The CDR3 nucleotides are TGTGCCAGCAGACAAAGGGGGGATACGCAGTATTTT.

This clonotype was seen more than once but under ten times. The V and J genes are TRBV7-2 and TRBJ2-7; tentative D call: TRBD2 (5 bases). V dropped 1 base and J dropped 3 bases, with 13 bases sitting between them. The CDR3 contains 15 residues. CDR1 and CDR2 (germline): SGHTA, FQGNSA. The CDR3 coding sequence is TGTGCCAGCAGCTTAGGAGACGACTACAGCTACGAGCAGTACGTC. Its translation: CASSLGDDYSYEQYV.

V and J are TRBV29-1 and TRBJ1-2; no clear D gene. This CDR3 contains 13 residues. Trimming cost V 7 bases and J 2 bases, with 14 bases left between them. Germline assignment: CDR1 SQVTM and CDR2 ANQGSEA. CDR3 region: CSAASNLNYGYTF. The CDR3 nucleotides read TGCAGCGCTGCAAGTAATCTAAACTATGGCTACACCTTC.

In this sample, this clonotype turned up a few times. The gene calls are TRBV12-3 or TRBV12-4 and TRBJ2-7; 7 bases are a match to TRBD2. The CDR3 is 14 amino acids. V shed 7 bases and J 0 bases; nucleotides not matched to a gene: 6. Written as DNA, the CDR3 is TGTGCCAGCACCCAGGGAGGGTTCTCCTACGAGCAGTACTTC. Translation: CASTQGGFSYEQYF.

The CDR3: CASSQDLRTSGHEQFF. DNA for the CDR3: TGCGCCAGCAGCCAAGATTTAAGGACTAGCGGCCATGAGCAGTTCTTC. The chain employs TRBV4-3 and TRBJ2-1; TRBD2 agrees at 10 bases. CDR1 and CDR2 from the germline V gene are LGHNA and YSLEER. The ends lost 0 bases at V and 8 bases at J; junction bases unmatched: 7. CDR3 length equals 16 residues.

This clonotype was seen only a few times. The V and J genes are TRBV24-1 and TRBJ1-1; D is uncertain. Germline V gene data show CDR1 as KGHDR and CDR2 as SFDVKD. There are 13 residues in the CDR3. Trimming took off 2 bases at V and 7 bases at J, with 10 bases between the two ends. The CDR3 nucleotides read TGTGCCACCAGTGATTACCGGGGATATGAAGCTTTCTTT. Translated: CATSDYRGYEAFF.

In its sample, this clonotype was seen once. The CDR3 reads CASSQGPANTEAFF. The CDR3 DNA reads as TGTGCCAGCAGCCAGGGACCTGCGAACACTGAAGCTTTCTTT. The chain employs TRBV7-2 and TRBJ1-1, with D perhaps TRBD1 (5 bases). The CDR3 loop spans 14 amino acids. Germline V lookup: CDR1 SGHTA, CDR2 FQGNSA. V gave up 5 bases and J gave up 1 base, with 11 bases separating them.

In its sample, this clonotype was seen many times. This rearrangement joins TRBV10-3 to TRBJ2-5, with D perhaps being TRBD1 or TRBD2 (5 bases each). The germline V gene encodes CDR1 ENHRY and CDR2 SYGVKD. The CDR3 runs to 15 residues. Trimming shortened V by 3 bases and J by 4 bases, and 15 bases separated the two germline ends. The CDR3 region has the DNA TGTGCCATCAGTGACTGGCCGCAGGGACGAGAGACCCAGTACTTC. It is translated as CAISDWPQGRETQYF.

The chain recombines TRBV7-2 with TRBJ1-5; the match to TRBD1 covers 8 bases. V was pared by 5 bases and J by 4 bases, with 7 bases of the junction left unmatched. The V gene's germline CDR1 is SGHTA and CDR2 FQGNSA. This CDR3 spans 15 amino acids. The CDR3 sequence is CASSVTGVPNQPQHF. CDR3 DNA sequence: TGTGCCAGCAGCGTGACAGGGGTCCCAAATCAGCCCCAGCATTTT.

The chain is built from TRBV20-1 and TRBJ1-2, with TRBD1 matching 7 bases. Germline V gene data show CDR1 as DFQATT and CDR2 as SNEGSKA (reference sequence). V lost 0 bases, J lost 5 bases, and 6 bases stayed unmatched. CDR3 length: 14 amino acids. CDR3 protein: CSARDNAGGYGYTF. In DNA form, the CDR3 reads TGCAGTGCTAGAGATAATGCAGGGGGATATGGCTACACCTTC.

The sample holds a few counts of this clonotype. The chain carries TRBV7-8 and TRBJ2-2; possible D gene TRBD2, 6 bases. Germline CDR1 and CDR2: SGHVS and FQNEAQ. V was shortened by 1 base and J by 5 bases, with 11 bases between the two germline ends. The CDR3 is 15 amino acids. The CDR3 DNA reads TGTGCCAGCAGCTTAGGTTCCGGGAGAACCGGGGAGCTGTTTTTT. Amino acids: CASSLGSGRTGELFF.